One sample yielded the 32 T cell receptor beta chains listed below, sequenced in a study of blood T cells in healthy people across ages. Primed by a sample-barcoded 5' primer and a J-beta primer mix, a second PCR proceeded for 7 to 11 cycles. A single record per CDR3 protein comes from TCRdb applying MiXCR to the 5' RACE reads. This sample has under 1,100,000 distinct CDR3 sequences, with under 30% found just once. These data also featured in a second study, about T cells of mothers and their children.

Source material: blood. These receptor sequences come from a girl aged 2 to 9 in good health.

J is TRBJ1-4 and V is TRBV20-1; D perhaps matches TRBD1 (6 bases). The length of the CDR3 is 15 residues. Germline lookup yields CDR1 DFQATT and CDR2 SNEGSKA (reference sequence). V gave up 2 bases and J gave up 6 bases, with 16 bases separating them. CDR3 DNA sequence: TGCAGTGCTAGAAGGGACACAAGGGGGGATGAAAAACTGTTTTTT. Translated, it gives CSARRDTRGDEKLFF.

The chain joins TRBV29-1 to TRBJ2-2; tentatively, D is TRBD2 (6 bases). The CDR3 extends over 14 amino acids. Trimming removed 7 bases at V and 4 bases at J, with 16 bases between. Germline assignment: CDR1 SQVTM and CDR2 ANQGSEA. The CDR3 protein is CSAMGTSGTGELFF. The CDR3, as DNA: TGCAGCGCCATGGGGACTTCAGGCACCGGGGAGCTGTTTTTT.

This clonotype was seen a handful of times. The CDR3 DNA sequence: TGTGCCAGCAGCTTAGCGGCGGGCGGGAAGGCACGAGGCAATGAGCAGTTCTTC. This translates into CASSLAAGGKARGNEQFF. The chain combines TRBV7-2 with TRBJ2-1; tentative D call: TRBD2 (6 bases). CDR3 length: 18 amino acids. Germline V gene sequence: CDR1 SGHTA, CDR2 FQGNSA. The V gene lost 0 bases and the J gene lost 6 bases, with 21 bases spanning the gap.

On this clonotype itself: No conserved phenylalanine or tryptophan is present at the end of the CDR3, so a read error is the likely explanation. The genes are TRBV2 and TRBJ2-7; D is undetermined. Per germline, CDR1 SNHLY and CDR2 FYNNEI. CDR3 size: 11 residues. V gave up 2 bases and J gave up 4 bases, with 3 bases separating them. The CDR3 sequence is CASSERYEQYL. The CDR3 region has the DNA TGTGCCAGCAGTGAAAGGTACGAGCAGTACCTC.

Worth noting for this clonotype: The junction differs from germline at one of its ends, possibly a read error. The chain is built from TRBV5-1 and TRBJ1-1, with D possibly matching TRBD1 (6 bases). Per germline, CDR1 SGHRS and CDR2 YFSETQ. The CDR3 covers 16 residues. The CDR3 sequence is CASSLNLGQPNAEAFF. For the CDR3, the DNA is TGCGCCAGCAGCTTGAATCTAGGACAGCCGAACGCTGAAGCTTTCTTT.

This clonotype was seen a handful of times. Its ends do not fully match the called genes, so a read error is possible. This chain uses TRBV12-3 or TRBV12-4 with TRBJ2-3, with a tentative D call TRBD2 (6 bases). This CDR3 has 15 residues. The CDR3 loop reads CVSSTNGRDTDTQYF. CDR3 DNA: TGTGTCAGCAGCACTAATGGGCGGGACACAGATACGCAGTATTTT.

This chain connects TRBV7-9 to TRBJ1-5; D not resolved. V shed 6 bases and J shed 0 bases, with 15 bases lying between them. CDR1 and CDR2 from the germline V gene are SEHNR and FQNEAQ (reference sequence). The CDR3 sequence is 16 residues long. DNA of the CDR3: TGTGCCAGCAGTGTCTATGATGGCAATAGCAATCAGCCCCAGCATTTT. Amino acid sequence: CASSVYDGNSNQPQHF.

This clonotype was observed a few times. A junction end diverges from the germline sequence, so it may reflect a read error. V usage is TRBV6-5 and J usage is TRBJ1-4; D uncertain. CDR1 and CDR2 (germline): MNHEY, SVGAGI. This CDR3 spans 14 amino acids. CDR3 region: CASSYSSTEERLFF. In DNA, the CDR3 is TGTGCCAGCAGTTACTCGAGTACTGAGGAAAGACTGTTTTTT.

This clonotype showed up just a few times. The chain links TRBV6-1 to TRBJ2-3, with D hard to call. Germline CDR1 MNHNS, CDR2 SASEGT. The CDR3 has 12 amino acids. V lost 6 bases and J lost 3, with 7 bases in between. The CDR3, as DNA: TGTGCCAGCAGGAGACAAACAGATACGCAGTATTTT. It translates to CASRRQTDTQYF.

This clonotype was counted only a few times. The V gene is TRBV3-1, the J gene TRBJ1-4; D might be TRBD1 (5 bases). This CDR3 comprises 20 residues. CDR1 LGHDT and CDR2 YNNKEL come from the germline V gene (reference sequence). Trimming took 4 bases from V and 7 from J, leaving 31 bases between them. CDR3 sequence (DNA): TGTGCCAGCAGCCCCTCAATGTCACAGGTTGGAGTTTCGCTCCCTGAAAAACTGTTTTTT. Protein sequence: CASSPSMSQVGVSLPEKLFF.

This clonotype has a handful of counts. This chain links TRBV7-3 with TRBJ2-3; the D gene could be TRBD1 or TRBD2 (5 bases each). Germline values: CDR1 SGHTA, CDR2 FQGTGA. This CDR3 has 14 residues. V was trimmed by 2 bases and J by 6 bases, leaving 12 bases between them. CDR3 sequence: CASSLGGQTDTQYF. DNA for the CDR3: TGTGCCAGCAGCTTAGGAGGACAAACCGATACGCAGTATTTT.

V and J are TRBV7-9 and TRBJ2-1; D not certain. The CDR3 consists of 13 residues. Looked up from germline, CDR1 is SEHNR and CDR2 is FQNEAQ (reference sequence). V was shortened by 4 bases and J by 4 bases, with 8 bases between the two germline ends. Here the CDR3 reads CASSSALYNEQFF. The DNA of the CDR3 is TGTGCCAGCAGCTCCGCCTTATACAATGAGCAGTTCTTC.

This clonotype was counted only a few times. A much more abundant neighbour one base away suggests this may be a read error. The chain employs TRBV29-1 and TRBJ2-6; D may match TRBD1 or TRBD2 (5 bases each). Trimming removed 0 bases from V and 4 bases from J, with 19 bases in between. CDR1 SQVTM and CDR2 ANQGSEA come from the germline V gene. CDR3 length: 18 residues. In DNA form, the CDR3 reads TGCAGCGTTGAAGATCCGATCTACGGGGCGTCGGGGGCCAACGTCCTGACTTTC. Translating gives CSVEDPIYGASGANVLTF.

The V and J genes are TRBV7-2 and TRBJ2-5; D not resolved. The CDR3 contains 13 residues. V was trimmed by 2 bases and J by 4 bases, leaving 8 bases between them. Germline V gene sequence: CDR1 SGHTA, CDR2 FQGNSA. The CDR3 region is CASSLIWRETQYF. The CDR3 DNA reads as TGTGCCAGCAGCTTAATCTGGAGAGAGACCCAGTACTTC.

The sample holds a few counts of this clonotype. This CDR3 is CASSSNNRGKVKFYEQYF. For the CDR3, the DNA is TGTGCCAGCAGTTCCAATAACAGGGGTAAGGTAAAGTTCTACGAGCAGTACTTC. V gene TRBV28 combines with J gene TRBJ2-7; 7 bases line up with TRBD1. Germline lookup yields CDR1 MDHEN and CDR2 SYDVKM. V dropped 4 bases and J dropped 3; count of bases not matched to a gene: 18. The CDR3 consists of 18 residues.

This clonotype has just a few counts. The chain combines TRBV20-1 with TRBJ2-4; the D gene is possibly TRBD2 (5 bases). Trimming shortened V by 7 bases and J by 2 bases, and 12 bases separated the two germline ends. The CDR3 contains 13 residues. Germline V gene sequence: CDR1 DFQATT, CDR2 SNEGSKA (reference sequence). For the CDR3, the DNA is TGCAGTGTCATCGAGGGAACCAAAAACATTCAGTACTTC. Its translation: CSVIEGTKNIQYF.

The chain combines TRBV10-3 with TRBJ2-7; no clear D gene. CDR1 is ENHRY and CDR2 is SYGVKD in the germline V gene. The CDR3 has 14 residues. V lost 2 bases and J 3 bases, leaving 11 bases between the germline ends. In DNA, the CDR3 is TGTGCCATCAGTGAGAAGTCCTCTTTCTACGAGCAGTACTTC. Protein sequence: CAISEKSSFYEQYF.

The genes are TRBV5-1 and TRBJ2-7, with D possibly matching TRBD2 (5 bases). Trimming cost V 0 bases and J 2 bases, with 15 bases left between them. The CDR3 is made up of 16 amino acids. The germline V gene encodes CDR1 SGHRS and CDR2 YFSETQ. The CDR3 region has the DNA TGCGCCAGCAGCTTGGGATCGTTAGCGAATACCTACGAGCAGTACTTC. Translated, it gives CASSLGSLANTYEQYF.

This clonotype occurred a few times. An end of the junction does not agree with germline; a read error may underlie this. This chain links TRBV4-2 with TRBJ2-5; D might be TRBD2 (6 bases). This CDR3 comprises 13 residues. CDR1 and CDR2 (germline): LGHNA, YNFKEQ. As DNA, the CDR3 is TGTGTCAGCAGCCAAGGCGGGGATGGGGGTCGGATCTTC. It specifies CVSSQGGDGGRIF.

This clonotype showed up many times. The rearrangement links TRBV28 to TRBJ2-7, with 11 bases that match TRBD2. The CDR3 has 15 residues. Trimming took 5 bases from V and 3 from J; bases not matched to a gene: 6. Germline CDR1 and CDR2: MDHEN and SYDVKM. The CDR3 protein is CASSPPGTSGYEQYF. The CDR3 nucleotides read TGTGCCAGCAGTCCCCCCGGGACTAGCGGCTACGAGCAGTACTTC. The variable domain in full, completed from reference TRBV28 and TRBJ2-7, reads DVKVTQSSRYLVKRTGEKVFLECVQDMDHENMFWYRQDPGLGLRLIYFSYDVKMKEKGDIPEGYSVSREKKERFSLILESASTNQTSMYLCASSPPGTSGYEQYFGPGTRLTVT.

A few counts support this clonotype. The chain links TRBV4-1 to TRBJ2-1, with unresolved D. CDR1 is MGHRA, CDR2 YSYEKL, per germline. Trimming shortened V by 4 bases and J by 2 bases, and 15 bases separated the two germline ends. There are 16 residues in the CDR3. CDR3: CASSLRTLTPYNEQFF. In DNA form, the CDR3 reads TGCGCCAGCAGCCTGCGAACGCTAACGCCCTACAATGAGCAGTTCTTC.

This clonotype was detected only a few times. CDR3 nucleotide sequence: TGTGCCAGCAGCGTCTGGGTGGAGGGGGCCAAAAACATTCAGTACTTC. This gives the protein CASSVWVEGAKNIQYF. The rearrangement joins TRBV7-2 to TRBJ2-4; maybe TRBD2 (6 bases). Trimming removed 5 bases from V and 1 base from J, with 15 bases in between. There are 16 residues in the CDR3. The germline V gene has CDR1 SGHTA and CDR2 FQGNSA.

This clonotype was found a few times. This CDR3 reads CASSDWGGTQYF. The CDR3 DNA reads TGTGCCAGCAGTGATTGGGGGGGGACCCAGTACTTC. The V and J genes are TRBV6-1 and TRBJ2-5; TRBD2 matches 7 bases. Unmatched junction bases numbered 2, after V lost 3 bases and J lost 7 bases. Germline CDR1 is MNHNS and CDR2 is SASEGT. This CDR3 spans 12 amino acids.

The chain's CDR3 is CAIGTNKNIQYF. The CDR3 bases are TGTGCCATCGGGACTAACAAAAACATTCAGTACTTC. This rearrangement joins TRBV6-2 or TRBV6-3 to TRBJ2-4; TRBD2 agrees at 7 bases. The V gene's germline CDR1 is MNHEY and CDR2 SVGEGT. The CDR3 extends over 12 amino acids. The J segment lost 3 bases and the V segment lost 10 bases, leaving 3 bases of the junction unmatched.

The V call is TRBV27, the J call TRBJ2-3; no firm D call. The CDR3 has 14 amino acids. V was trimmed by 4 bases and J by 0 bases, leaving 8 bases between them. Germline-derived CDR1 and CDR2 are MNHEY and SMNVEV (reference sequence). The DNA for the CDR3 is TGTGCCAGCAGTTCCCCGATGAGCACAGATACGCAGTATTTT. This codes for CASSSPMSTDTQYF.

This clonotype has more than one count but fewer than ten. The CDR3 sequence is CASTREVGINEQFF. In DNA, the CDR3 is TGTGCCAGCACACGGGAGGTGGGGATCAATGAGCAGTTCTTC. This chain joins TRBV11-2 and TRBJ2-1, with TRBD2 identical over 7 bases. V dropped 7 bases and J dropped 6; count of bases not matched to a gene: 9. Germline V gene lookup returns CDR1 SGHAT and CDR2 FQNNGV. CDR3 length: 14 amino acids.

This rearrangement joins TRBV29-1 to TRBJ2-2; D not certain. The V gene's germline CDR1 is SQVTM and CDR2 ANQGSEA. Trimming took 4 bases from V and 7 from J, leaving 4 bases between them. The CDR3 is 10 residues long. The CDR3 loop reads CSVGVGELFF. The CDR3 nucleotides are TGCAGCGTTGGAGTCGGGGAGCTGTTTTTT.

This clonotype was picked up a small number of times. The chain uses TRBV12-3 or TRBV12-4 and TRBJ2-3; perhaps TRBD1 as D (6 bases). The ends were cut back, 6 bases at V and 15 bases at J, with 22 bases in the middle. This CDR3 contains 13 residues. The CDR3 bases are TGTGCCAGCAGCCGTACCCGGACAGTTGATAATTATTTT. This encodes CASSRTRTVDNYF.

This clonotype was found once. The genes are TRBV4-1 and TRBJ1-4; D possibly corresponds to TRBD1 (6 bases). This CDR3 has 14 residues. V lost 2 bases and J 8 bases, leaving 12 bases between the germline ends. CDR1 and CDR2 (germline): MGHRA, YSYEKL. The DNA of the CDR3 is TGCGCCAGCAGCCAAAGTTCCAGGGGCGAAAAACTGTTTTTT. Protein: CASSQSSRGEKLFF.

In DNA, the CDR3 is TGTGCCAGCAGCCCCGTTAGGGTAGCTTTCTTT. Protein: CASSPVRVAFF. This chain connects TRBV7-2 to TRBJ1-1; D gene unclear. The germline CDR1 and CDR2 sequences are SGHTA and FQGNSA. This CDR3 is built from 11 residues. Trimming took off 5 bases at V and 10 bases at J, with 11 bases between the two ends.

As regards this clonotype: A junction end diverges from the germline sequence, so it may reflect a read error. The rearrangement joins TRBV7-9 to TRBJ2-1; tentative D call: TRBD2 (6 bases). CDR1 and CDR2 (germline): SEHNR, FQNEAQ (reference sequence). There are 16 residues in the CDR3. This CDR3 reads CASSFGTGGSGNEQFF. The CDR3 region has the DNA TGTGCCAGCAGCTTCGGTACTGGAGGGTCGGGGAATGAACAGTTCTTC. Full variable domain (rest looked up from reference TRBV7-9 and TRBJ2-1): DTGVSQNPRHKITKRGQNVTFRCDPISEHNRLYWYRQTLGQGPEFLTYFQNEAQLEKSRLLSDRFSAERPKGSFSTLEIQRTEQGDSAMYLCASSFGTGGSGNEQFFGPGTRLTVL.

The chain employs TRBV3-1 and TRBJ2-1; 15 bases line up with TRBD2. Trimming removed 1 base from V and 9 bases from J; junction bases left unmatched: 1. Germline V lookup: CDR1 LGHDT, CDR2 YNNKEL (reference sequence). The CDR3 sequence is 15 residues long. CDR3 amino acids: CASSQGTSGRAEQFF. In DNA, the CDR3 is TGTGCCAGCAGCCAAGGGACTAGCGGGAGGGCTGAGCAGTTCTTC.